The 20 T cell receptor beta chains given below trace back to one sample, sequenced in a study of CDR3 diversity in severe acne. TCRdb called the PCR reads again in MiXCR, with one record for every CDR3 protein. The top ten hold 12% of the sample, which has roughly 100,000 distinct CDR3 sequences, roughly half seen once. Sequencing input: blood. The receptors come from a male donor with acne.

As to this clonotype: This sequence may be a read error, since a much larger clone differs from it by one base. The chain couples TRBV19 to TRBJ2-1; 8 bases are shared with TRBD1. V was clipped by 5 bases and J by 6 bases; unmatched bases: 9. The CDR3 runs 15 residues. CDR1 is LNHDA and CDR2 is SQIVND in the germline V gene (reference sequence). CDR3 in amino acids: CASSPQGAGGNEQFF. The DNA for the CDR3 is TGTGCCAGTAGTCCCCAGGGGGCAGGGGGCAATGAGCAGTTCTTC.

This clonotype was seen at least ten times. The chain combines TRBV5-1 with TRBJ1-1; 8 positions agree with TRBD1. J lost 4 bases, V lost 3 bases, and 5 bases had no gene match. Germline V gene data show CDR1 as SGHRS and CDR2 as YFSETQ. The CDR3 is made up of 14 amino acids. CDR3 protein: CASSSLTGGTEAFF. For the CDR3, the DNA is TGCGCCAGCAGCTCTCTTACAGGGGGCACTGAAGCTTTCTTT.

Details on this clonotype: A much larger clone sits a single nucleotide away, making a read error possible. The chain employs TRBV6-4 and TRBJ2-3; 11 bases fit TRBD2. CDR1 and CDR2 from the germline V gene are MRHNA and SNTAGT. This CDR3 comprises 15 residues. The CDR3 reads CDSSAGTSGTDTQYF. CDR3 sequence (DNA): TGTGACAGCAGTGCCGGGACTAGCGGAACAGATACGCAGTATTTT.

Concerning this clonotype itself: The germline gene is not matched at one end of the junction; a read error may be the cause. This chain uses TRBV24-1 with TRBJ1-1; possible D gene TRBD1, 5 bases. CDR1 is KGHDR and CDR2 is SFDVKD in the germline V gene. This CDR3 has 13 residues. CDR3 nucleotides: TGTGCCGCCAGTGATGGACACAACACTGAAGCTTTCTTT. As protein: CAASDGHNTEAFF.

The J gene is TRBJ2-5, the V gene TRBV7-2; D possibly corresponds to TRBD2 (6 bases). This CDR3 has 15 residues. With 4 bases removed from V and 3 bases from J, the gap between germline ends came to 15 bases. Germline V gives CDR1 SGHTA, CDR2 FQGNSA. This CDR3 reads CASSSDGGREETQYF. CDR3 DNA sequence: TGTGCCAGCAGCTCCGACGGGGGTAGGGAAGAGACCCAGTACTTC.

Of note for this clonotype: Since a much larger clone is just one base distant, this may be a read error. The chain has TRBV11-3 and TRBJ2-2, with a tentative D call TRBD2 (5 bases). There are 12 residues in the CDR3. CDR1 is SGHNT and CDR2 is YENEEA in the germline V gene. CDR3 region: CASSPHTGELLF. DNA for the CDR3: TGTGCCAGCAGCCCCCACACCGGGGAGCTGCTTTTT.

V gene TRBV5-4 combines with J gene TRBJ2-7; tentative D call: TRBD2 (5 bases). The germline V gene has CDR1 SGHNT and CDR2 YYREEE (reference sequence). Trimming took 0 bases from V and 2 from J, leaving 9 bases between them. This CDR3 comprises 14 residues. The CDR3 sequence is CASSLVSGPYEQYF. CDR3 DNA sequence: TGTGCCAGCAGCTTGGTCAGCGGCCCCTACGAGCAGTACTTC.

The chain has TRBV24-1 and TRBJ1-5; perhaps TRBD1 as D (5 bases). V shed 5 bases and J shed 0 bases, with 10 bases lying between them. The CDR3 totals 15 residues. Germline CDR1 and CDR2: KGHDR and SFDVKD. The CDR3 sequence is CATSGGGFSNQPQHF. DNA for the CDR3: TGTGCCACCAGTGGGGGGGGATTTAGCAATCAGCCCCAGCATTTT.

This clonotype is termed medium-sized. This chain joins TRBV28 and TRBJ2-3; D ambiguous. The germline V gene has CDR1 MDHEN and CDR2 SYDVKM. The CDR3 covers 12 residues. Trimming took 6 bases from V and 2 from J, leaving 6 bases between them. CDR3 region: CASSLDTDTQYF. DNA for the CDR3: TGTGCCAGCAGCTTAGACACAGATACGCAGTATTTT. Based on the CDR3 plus reference TRBV28 and TRBJ2-3, the full variable domain is DVKVTQSSRYLVKRTGEKVFLECVQDMDHENMFWYRQDPGLGLRLIYFSYDVKMKEKGDIPEGYSVSREKKERFSLILESASTNQTSMYLCASSLDTDTQYFGPGTRLTVL.

V usage is TRBV12-3 or TRBV12-4 and J usage is TRBJ1-1; 7 bases are shared with TRBD1. V was clipped by 6 bases and J by 11 bases; unmatched bases: 9. The length of the CDR3 is 12 residues. For the CDR3, the DNA is TGTGCCAGCAGCCGGACAGGAGAAAATGCTTTCTTT. Protein sequence: CASSRTGENAFF.

The chain links TRBV7-9 to TRBJ1-5; D is ambiguous. Germline V gene sequence: CDR1 SEHNR, CDR2 FQNEAQ (reference sequence). The V gene lost 5 bases and the J gene lost 6 bases, with 17 bases spanning the gap. The CDR3 extends over 15 amino acids. In DNA form, the CDR3 reads TGTGCCAGCAGCACGGCAGAGCCTTCGGGTCAGCCCCAGCATTTT. It yields the protein CASSTAEPSGQPQHF.

The CDR3 loop is CASRGGTEQYF. CDR3 DNA sequence: TGTGCCAGCAGAGGGGGAACAGAGCAGTACTTC. The V and J genes are TRBV2 and TRBJ2-7, with a weak D call TRBD1 (6 bases). This CDR3 is 11 amino acids long. Trimming took 6 bases from V and 7 from J, leaving 10 bases between them. The V gene's germline CDR1 is SNHLY and CDR2 FYNNEI.

This rearrangement joins TRBV6-4 to TRBJ1-6; D perhaps matches TRBD1 (6 bases). The CDR3 is made up of 14 amino acids. With 2 bases removed from V and 7 bases from J, the gap between germline ends came to 9 bases. CDR1 is MRHNA, CDR2 SNTAGT, per germline. As DNA, the CDR3 is TGTGCCAGCAGTGACGAGGGGGGCAATTCACCCCTCCACTTT. It encodes CASSDEGGNSPLHF.

The chain combines TRBV25-1 with TRBJ2-7; 11 bases fit TRBD2. The CDR3 contains 12 residues. The junction had 2 bases not matched to a gene; V was cut back by 8 bases and J by 5 bases. CDR1 and CDR2 from the germline V gene are MGHDK and SYGVNS. The CDR3 loop is CASPGLADEQYF. The CDR3 nucleotides are TGTGCCAGCCCGGGACTAGCGGACGAGCAGTACTTC.

This clonotype has at least ten counts. The gene calls are TRBV6-1 and TRBJ2-7, with D perhaps TRBD1 or TRBD2 (6 bases each). The CDR3 contains 12 residues. Germline CDR1 is MNHNS and CDR2 is SASEGT. V gave up 11 bases and J gave up 4 bases, with 15 bases separating them. The CDR3 nucleotides read TGTGCCGTACTAGGGGGGATTTACGAGCAGTACTTC. Translation gives CAVLGGIYEQYF.

This clonotype has a count of ten or more. The V gene is TRBV10-3, the J gene TRBJ2-1; 7 nucleotides agree with TRBD2. Trimming took 9 bases from V and 8 from J; bases not matched to a gene: 7. CDR1 is ENHRY and CDR2 is SYGVKD in the germline V gene. The CDR3 sequence is 12 residues long. CDR3 loop: CAMGGRGDEQFF. The CDR3 DNA reads TGTGCCATGGGAGGGAGGGGAGATGAGCAGTTCTTC.

This chain links TRBV7-9 with TRBJ2-7, with 9 bases aligning to TRBD2. The CDR3 is 15 residues long. Germline loops: CDR1 SEHNR, CDR2 FQNEAQ (reference sequence). Losses at the gene ends were 3 bases for V and 2 bases for J; bases not matched to a gene: 5. The DNA of the CDR3 is TGTGCCAGCAGCTTGGCGGGAGGGCCGGCCTACGAGCAGTACTTC. Its translation: CASSLAGGPAYEQYF.

This clonotype was observed many times. V is TRBV19 and J is TRBJ2-1; TRBD1 might be the D (5 bases). Germline V gene sequence: CDR1 LNHDA, CDR2 SQIVND (reference sequence). V was trimmed by 4 bases and J by 8 bases, leaving 21 bases between them. The CDR3 length is 16 residues. Here the CDR3 reads CASSKTGSIQADEQFF. The CDR3 DNA follows: TGTGCCAGTAGTAAAACAGGATCTATACAGGCCGATGAGCAGTTCTTC.

V gene TRBV29-1 combines with J gene TRBJ1-1, with D possibly matching TRBD1 (5 bases). Germline V gene sequence: CDR1 SQVTM, CDR2 ANQGSEA. The V end lost 5 bases, the J end lost 4 bases, and 14 bases lay between the germline ends. This CDR3 has 13 amino acids. This chain's CDR3 is CSVFTGDVTEAFF. DNA of the CDR3: TGCAGCGTTTTTACGGGGGATGTCACTGAAGCTTTCTTT.

The chain has TRBV2 and TRBJ2-5; 7 bases fit TRBD1. V shed 0 bases, J shed 3 bases, and the junction held 10 bases outside the gene matches. Germline V CDR1 and CDR2: SNHLY, FYNNEI. CDR3 length equals 17 residues. CDR3 sequence (DNA): TGTGCCAGCAGTGAAGCCAACGACAGGGTAGGGAAAGAGACCCAGTACTTC. Protein: CASSEANDRVGKETQYF.